The clone carrying this T cell receptor beta chain is a singleton in its sample. Original processing methods: The assay estimated nucleated cells by amplifying reference gene primers. Measured with immunoSEQ multiplex PCR; TCRdb has only the in-frame clones, and not every one. V, J and clone size are those of that table, while D and trimming were read from the DNA. Of about 87,000 clones in the sample, about 85% were seen once. The sample belongs to a study of blood T cell repertoires in COVID-19. One Seattle source followed patients from active infection through their disease course. This TCR was sampled from a woman aged 80 or over with COVID-19, enrolled during active disease. The sequenced material came from peripheral blood.

Here the CDR3 reads CAISESGLAGVNEQFF. The DNA of the CDR3 is TGTGCCATCAGTGAGTCGGGACTAGCGGGGGTCAATGAGCAGTTCTTC. The chain has TRBV10-3 and TRBJ2-1; 14 bases align to TRBD2. The ends lost 0 bases at V and 6 bases at J; junction bases unmatched: 1. Germline CDR1 reads ENHRY; CDR2 reads SYGVKD. The CDR3 runs 16 residues.